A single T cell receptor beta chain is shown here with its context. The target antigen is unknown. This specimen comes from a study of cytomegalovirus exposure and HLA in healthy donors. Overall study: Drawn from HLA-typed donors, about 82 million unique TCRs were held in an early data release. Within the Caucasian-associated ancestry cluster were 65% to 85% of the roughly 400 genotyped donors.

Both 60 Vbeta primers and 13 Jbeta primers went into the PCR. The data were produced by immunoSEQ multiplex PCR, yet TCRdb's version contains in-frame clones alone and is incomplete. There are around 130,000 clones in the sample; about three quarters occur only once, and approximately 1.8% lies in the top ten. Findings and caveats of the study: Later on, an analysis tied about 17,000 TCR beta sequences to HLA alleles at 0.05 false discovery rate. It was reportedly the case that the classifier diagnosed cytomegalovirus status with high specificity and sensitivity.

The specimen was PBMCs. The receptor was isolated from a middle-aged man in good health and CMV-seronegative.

The CDR3 reads CASSQVGLGRYEQYF. The CDR3 DNA follows: TGCGCCAGCAGCCAAGTAGGGCTCGGGAGGTACGAGCAGTACTTC. The chain uses TRBV4-3 and TRBJ2-5, with TRBD2 matching 7 bases. The J call may be incorrect, as the DNA end agrees better with TRBJ2-7. CDR3 length: 15 residues. CDR1 LGHNA and CDR2 YSLEER come from the germline V gene.